This TCR beta chain originates from a study of T cells in Graves' hyperthyroidism and ophthalmopathy. This clonotype was found a few times. Graves' hyperthyroidism was deemed stable given no ophthalmopathy progression within 18 months. V was trimmed by 7 bases and J by 6 bases, leaving 13 bases between them. The CDR3 has 13 amino acids. From germline, CDR1 is MNHNS and CDR2 SASEGT. Amplification of TCR beta CDR3 regions was performed using RNA transcripts as template. The primer set for the first-round RT-PCR of the TCR CDR3 was HTBI. TCRdb called the multiplex PCR reads again in MiXCR, with one record for every CDR3 protein. The sample records around 600,000 distinct CDR3 sequences, 15% to 19% being singletons.

The sequence derives from a woman aged 30 to 39 with Graves' hyperthyroidism. The chain carries TRBV6-1 and TRBJ2-1; D unclear. Specimen: blood. CDR3 nucleotide sequence: TGTGCCAGCACCAAATCCCGCTTCAATGAGCAGTTCTTC. Translated, it gives CASTKSRFNEQFF.